This TCR beta chain emerged from a study of cytomegalovirus exposure and HLA in healthy donors. Findings and limits, study-wide: Productive rates of about 90% or about 30% were seen for most TCR beta V segments in an earlier analysis. A later analysis reportedly identified an Asian-associated ancestry cluster as carrying fewer N-insertions than the approximately 670-donor mean.

PCR amplification relied on 60 Vbeta primers (plus 13 Jbeta primers). Original processing methods: Around 12 million of tens of millions of unique TCR beta chains were shared, per a later count. Using immunoSEQ multiplex PCR, the repertoire was profiled, and TCRdb retains in-frame clones only, with some absent. Clonal size and the V and J genes are those of that table, whereas D and trimming came from the DNA. The sample shows 150,000 to 200,000 clones, over 75% of them seen only once. Donors were ostensibly healthy at sampling, although undocumented immune exposures were probable. To note about this clone: The antigen is unknown.

The ends lost 6 bases at V and 5 bases at J; junction bases unmatched: 3. Looked up from germline, CDR1 is MNHNS and CDR2 is SASEGT. CDR3 length: 12 residues. This receptor was taken from a man in his fifties in good health and CMV-seropositive. Sequences were obtained from PBMCs. The V call is TRBV6-1, the J call TRBJ1-1, with 7 bases identical to TRBD1. The CDR3 DNA reads as TGTGCCAGCAGGAAGACAGGGACTGAAGCTTTCTTT. It translates to CASRKTGTEAFF.